This entry concerns a single TCR beta chain. This beta chain is an off-target read within a library intended for alpha chains, so its frequency means little. In TCRdb, the RT-PCR reads were re-called with MiXCR into one record per CDR3 protein. This sample has about 6,500 distinct CDR3 sequences, with 80% to 95% found just once. Sequencing input: memory CD4+ T cells from blood. The source is a female donor in good health, serving as a healthy control.

The CDR3, as DNA: TGTGCCAGCAGCTCTGCTAGGACAGGGGTGGACGAGCAGTACTTC. Its protein product is CASSSARTGVDEQYF. The chain uses TRBV7-2 and TRBJ2-7; TRBD1 matches at 9 bases. The CDR3 loop spans 15 amino acids. The germline V gene has CDR1 SGHTA and CDR2 FQGNSA. The J segment lost 5 bases and the V segment lost 4 bases, leaving 9 bases of the junction unmatched.